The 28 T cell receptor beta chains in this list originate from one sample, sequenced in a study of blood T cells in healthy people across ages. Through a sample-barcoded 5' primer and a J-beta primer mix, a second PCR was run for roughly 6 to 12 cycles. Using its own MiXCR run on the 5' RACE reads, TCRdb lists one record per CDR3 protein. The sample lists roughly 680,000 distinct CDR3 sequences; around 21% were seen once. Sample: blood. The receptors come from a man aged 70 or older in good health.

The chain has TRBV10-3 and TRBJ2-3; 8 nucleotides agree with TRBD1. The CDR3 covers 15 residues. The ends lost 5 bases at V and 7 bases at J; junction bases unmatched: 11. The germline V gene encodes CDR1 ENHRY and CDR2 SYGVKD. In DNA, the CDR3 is TGTGCCATCAGTCCCGGACAGGGAGACGGGAATACGCAGTATTTT. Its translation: CAISPGQGDGNTQYF.

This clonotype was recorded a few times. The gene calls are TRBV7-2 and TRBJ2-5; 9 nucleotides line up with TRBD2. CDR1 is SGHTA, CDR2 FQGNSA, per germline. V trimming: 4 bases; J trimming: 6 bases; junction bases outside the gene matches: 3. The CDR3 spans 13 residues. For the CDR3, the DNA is TGTGCCAGCAGCTCAGGACTAGCGAAGACCCAGTACTTC. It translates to CASSSGLAKTQYF.

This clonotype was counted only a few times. CDR3 sequence (DNA): TGTGCCAGCAGCTCAAGCGGGAGGAGCTCCTACGAGCAGTACTTC. As protein: CASSSSGRSSYEQYF. The chain links TRBV5-5 to TRBJ2-7, with 9 bases lining up with TRBD2. Germline V lookup: CDR1 SGHKS, CDR2 YYEKEE (reference sequence). The junction had 4 bases not matched to a gene; V was cut back by 3 bases and J by 0 bases. This CDR3 region has 15 residues.

The CDR3 DNA sequence: TGTGCCAGCAGTTCCCCGACTAGCGGGAACAATGAGCAGTTCTTC. This encodes CASSSPTSGNNEQFF. This chain uses TRBV6-5 with TRBJ2-1; 11 nucleotides match TRBD2. From germline, CDR1 is MNHEY and CDR2 SVGAGI. The CDR3 loop spans 15 amino acids. V was pared by 4 bases and J by 5 bases, with 4 bases of the junction left unmatched.

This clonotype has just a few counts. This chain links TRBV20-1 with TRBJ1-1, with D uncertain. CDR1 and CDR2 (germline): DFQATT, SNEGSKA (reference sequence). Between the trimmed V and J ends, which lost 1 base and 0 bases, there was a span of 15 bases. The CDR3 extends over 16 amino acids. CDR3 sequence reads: CSARASPRRMNTEAFF. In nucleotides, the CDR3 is TGCAGTGCTAGAGCTAGCCCTAGACGGATGAACACTGAAGCTTTCTTT.

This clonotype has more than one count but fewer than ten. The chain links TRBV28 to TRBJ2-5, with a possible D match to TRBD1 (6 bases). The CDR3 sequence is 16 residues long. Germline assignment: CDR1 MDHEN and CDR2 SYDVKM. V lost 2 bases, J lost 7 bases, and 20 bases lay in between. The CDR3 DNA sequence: TGTGCCAGCAGTTTAGCCAGGGGCAGGCCTGCGCGGACCCAGTACTTC. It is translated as CASSLARGRPARTQYF.

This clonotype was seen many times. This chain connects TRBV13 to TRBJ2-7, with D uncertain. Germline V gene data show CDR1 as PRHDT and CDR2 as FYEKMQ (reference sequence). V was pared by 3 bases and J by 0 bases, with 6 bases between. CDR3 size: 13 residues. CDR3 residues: CASSLLSSYEQYF. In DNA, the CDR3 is TGTGCCAGCAGCTTGCTGAGCTCCTACGAGCAGTACTTC.

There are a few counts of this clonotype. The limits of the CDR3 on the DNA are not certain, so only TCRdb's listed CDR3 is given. CDR3 sequence: CASSFGTGSSNQPQHF. This sequence joins TRBV6-2 or TRBV6-3 and TRBJ1-5; the DNA was not compared with TRBD1, the D call given in the table. The germline gives CDR1 MNHEY, CDR2 SVGEGT. The CDR3 is 16 residues long, counting both termini.

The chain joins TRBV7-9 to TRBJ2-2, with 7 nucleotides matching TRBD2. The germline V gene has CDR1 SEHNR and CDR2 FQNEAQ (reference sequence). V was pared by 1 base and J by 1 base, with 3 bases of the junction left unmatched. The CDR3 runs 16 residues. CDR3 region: CASSLGPSGNTGELFF. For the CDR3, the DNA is TGTGCCAGCAGCTTAGGGCCTAGCGGGAACACCGGGGAGCTGTTTTTT.

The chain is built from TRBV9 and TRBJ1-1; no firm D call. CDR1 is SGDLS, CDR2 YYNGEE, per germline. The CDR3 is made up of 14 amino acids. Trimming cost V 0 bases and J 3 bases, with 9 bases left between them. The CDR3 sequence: CASSVAPGDTEAFF. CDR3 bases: TGTGCCAGCAGCGTAGCTCCAGGTGACACTGAAGCTTTCTTT.

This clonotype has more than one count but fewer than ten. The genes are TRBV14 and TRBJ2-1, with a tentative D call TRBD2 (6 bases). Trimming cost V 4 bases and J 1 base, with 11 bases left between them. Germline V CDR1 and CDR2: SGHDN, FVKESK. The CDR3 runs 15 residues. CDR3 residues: CASSPGLLSYNEQFF. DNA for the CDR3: TGTGCCAGCAGCCCGGGACTCCTATCCTACAATGAGCAGTTCTTC.

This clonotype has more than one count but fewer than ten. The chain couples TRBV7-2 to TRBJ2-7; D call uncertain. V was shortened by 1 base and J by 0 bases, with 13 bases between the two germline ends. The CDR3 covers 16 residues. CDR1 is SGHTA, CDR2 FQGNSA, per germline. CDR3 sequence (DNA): TGTGCCAGCAGCTTAGTTCTCGGCACGAGCTCCTACGAGCAGTACTTC. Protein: CASSLVLGTSSYEQYF.

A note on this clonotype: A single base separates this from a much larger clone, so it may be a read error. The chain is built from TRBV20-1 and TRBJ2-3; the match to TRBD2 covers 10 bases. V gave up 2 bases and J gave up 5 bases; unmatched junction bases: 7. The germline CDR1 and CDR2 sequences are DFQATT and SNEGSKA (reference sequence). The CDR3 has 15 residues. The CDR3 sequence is CSARWPSGSGDTQYF. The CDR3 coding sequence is TGCAGTGCTAGATGGCCTAGCGGGAGTGGAGATACGCAGTATTTT.

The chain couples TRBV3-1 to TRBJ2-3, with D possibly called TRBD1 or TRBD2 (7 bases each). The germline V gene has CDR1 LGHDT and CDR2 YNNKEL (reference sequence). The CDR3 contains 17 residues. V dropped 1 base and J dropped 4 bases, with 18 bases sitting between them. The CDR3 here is CASSQVPQGEGPDTQYF. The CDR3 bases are TGTGCCAGCAGCCAAGTCCCCCAGGGGGAGGGACCAGATACGCAGTATTTT.

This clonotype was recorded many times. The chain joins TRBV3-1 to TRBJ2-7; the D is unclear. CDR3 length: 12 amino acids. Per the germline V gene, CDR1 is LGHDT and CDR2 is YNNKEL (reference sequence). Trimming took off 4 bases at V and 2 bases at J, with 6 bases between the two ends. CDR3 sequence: CASSRDTYEQYF. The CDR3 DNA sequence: TGTGCCAGCAGCCGAGACACCTACGAGCAGTACTTC.

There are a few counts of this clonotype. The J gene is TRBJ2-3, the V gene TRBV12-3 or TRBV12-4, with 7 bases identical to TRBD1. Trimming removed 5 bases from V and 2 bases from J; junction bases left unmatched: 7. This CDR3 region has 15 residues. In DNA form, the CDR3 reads TGTGCCAGCAGTCCTCGGGACAGTTACACAGATACGCAGTATTTT. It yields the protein CASSPRDSYTDTQYF.

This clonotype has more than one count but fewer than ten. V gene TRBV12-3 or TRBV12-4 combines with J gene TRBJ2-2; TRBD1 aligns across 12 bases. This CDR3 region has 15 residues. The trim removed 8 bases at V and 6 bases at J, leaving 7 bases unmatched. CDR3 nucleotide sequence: TGTGCCAGCGGCTCCGGGACAGGGGGCTCCGGGGAGCTGTTTTTT. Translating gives CASGSGTGGSGELFF.

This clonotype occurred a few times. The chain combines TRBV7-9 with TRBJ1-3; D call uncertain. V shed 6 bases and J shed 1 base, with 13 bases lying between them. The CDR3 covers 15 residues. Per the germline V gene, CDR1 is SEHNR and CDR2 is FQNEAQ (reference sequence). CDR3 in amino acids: CASSIAGSSGNTIYF. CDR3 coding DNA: TGTGCCAGCAGTATAGCCGGGTCGTCTGGAAACACCATATATTTT.

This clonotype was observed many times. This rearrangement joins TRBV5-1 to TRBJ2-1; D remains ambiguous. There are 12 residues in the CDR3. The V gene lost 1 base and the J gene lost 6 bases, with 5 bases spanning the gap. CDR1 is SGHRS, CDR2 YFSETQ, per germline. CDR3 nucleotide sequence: TGCGCCAGCAGCTTGCAAAGCAATGAGCAGTTCTTC. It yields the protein CASSLQSNEQFF.

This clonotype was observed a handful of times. The CDR3: CASIAGSYNEQFF. CDR3 nucleotides: TGTGCCAGCATTGCCGGCTCCTACAATGAGCAGTTCTTC. The chain is built from TRBV6-1 and TRBJ2-1, with unresolved D. There are 13 residues in the CDR3. V lost 7 bases, J lost 0 bases, and 7 bases lay in between. CDR1 MNHNS and CDR2 SASEGT come from the germline V gene.

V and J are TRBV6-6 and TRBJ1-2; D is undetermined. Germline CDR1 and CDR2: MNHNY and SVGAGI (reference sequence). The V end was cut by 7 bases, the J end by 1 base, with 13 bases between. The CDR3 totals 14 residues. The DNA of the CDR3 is TGTGCCAGCAAACACGACGGGAATAACTATGGCTACACCTTC. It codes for CASKHDGNNYGYTF.

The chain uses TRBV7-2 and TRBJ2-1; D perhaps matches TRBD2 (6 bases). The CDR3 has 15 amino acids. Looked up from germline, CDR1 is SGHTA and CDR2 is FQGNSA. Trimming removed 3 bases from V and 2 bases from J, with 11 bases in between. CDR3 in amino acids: CASSFTGSTYNEQFF. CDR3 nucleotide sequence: TGTGCCAGCAGCTTTACCGGGAGTACCTACAATGAGCAGTTCTTC.

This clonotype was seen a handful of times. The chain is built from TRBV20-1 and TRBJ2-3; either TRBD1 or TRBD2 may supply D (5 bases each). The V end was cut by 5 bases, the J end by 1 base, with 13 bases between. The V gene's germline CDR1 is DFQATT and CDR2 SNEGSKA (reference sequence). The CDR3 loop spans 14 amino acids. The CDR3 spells CSALGETGTDTQYF. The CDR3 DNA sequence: TGCAGTGCTCTGGGGGAGACGGGCACAGATACGCAGTATTTT.

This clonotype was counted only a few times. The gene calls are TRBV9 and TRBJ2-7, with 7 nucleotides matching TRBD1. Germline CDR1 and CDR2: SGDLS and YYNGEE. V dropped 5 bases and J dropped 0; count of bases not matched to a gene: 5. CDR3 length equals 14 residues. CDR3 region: CASSQGDLSYEQYF. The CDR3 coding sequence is TGTGCCAGCAGTCAGGGGGACCTCTCCTACGAGCAGTACTTC.

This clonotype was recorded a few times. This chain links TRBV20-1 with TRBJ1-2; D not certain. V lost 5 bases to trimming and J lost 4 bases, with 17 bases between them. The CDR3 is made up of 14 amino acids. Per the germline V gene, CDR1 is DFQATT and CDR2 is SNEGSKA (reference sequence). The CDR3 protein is CSARRKGGSYGYTF. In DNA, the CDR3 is TGCAGTGCTCGCCGTAAGGGCGGATCCTATGGCTACACCTTC.

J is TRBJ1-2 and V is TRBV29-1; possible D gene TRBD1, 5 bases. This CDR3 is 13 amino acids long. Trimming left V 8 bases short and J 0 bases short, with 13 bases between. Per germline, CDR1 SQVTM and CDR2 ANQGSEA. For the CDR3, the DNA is TGCAGCATCCGGGACGGAGCTAACTATGGCTACACCTTC. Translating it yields CSIRDGANYGYTF.

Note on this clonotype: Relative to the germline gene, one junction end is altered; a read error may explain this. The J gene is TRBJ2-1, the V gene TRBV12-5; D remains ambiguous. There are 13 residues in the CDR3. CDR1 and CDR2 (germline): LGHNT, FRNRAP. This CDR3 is CSSGLADYNEQFF. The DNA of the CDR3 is TGTTCTAGTGGTTTGGCAGACTACAATGAGCAGTTCTTC.

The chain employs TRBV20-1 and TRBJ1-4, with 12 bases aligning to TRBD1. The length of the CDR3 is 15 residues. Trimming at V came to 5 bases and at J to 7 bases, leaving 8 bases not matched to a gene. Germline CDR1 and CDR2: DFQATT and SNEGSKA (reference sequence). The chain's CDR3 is CSAGRDRGRGEKLFF. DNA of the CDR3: TGCAGTGCTGGCCGGGACAGGGGGCGTGGTGAAAAACTGTTTTTT.